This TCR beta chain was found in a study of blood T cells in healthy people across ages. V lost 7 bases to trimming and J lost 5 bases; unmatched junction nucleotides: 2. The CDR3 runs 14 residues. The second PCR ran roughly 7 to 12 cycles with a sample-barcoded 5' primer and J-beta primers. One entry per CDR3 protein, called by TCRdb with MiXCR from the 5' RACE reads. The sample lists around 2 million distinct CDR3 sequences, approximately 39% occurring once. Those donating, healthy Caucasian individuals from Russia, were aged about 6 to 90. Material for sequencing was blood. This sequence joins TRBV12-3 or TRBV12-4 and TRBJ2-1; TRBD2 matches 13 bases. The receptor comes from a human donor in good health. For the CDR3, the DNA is TGTGCCAGCACCGGACTAGCGGGGGACAATGAGCAGTTCTTC. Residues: CASTGLAGDNEQFF.